What follows is one T cell receptor (beta chain) and its context. The germline gives CDR1 KGHDR, CDR2 SFDVKD. V lost 4 bases and J lost 7; bases outside the gene matches: 7. The length of the CDR3 is 16 residues. As processed by the authors: Scientists estimated how many nucleated cells there were by amplifying reference gene primers. Profiled with immunoSEQ multiplex PCR; TCRdb holds only in-frame clones, not every one. D and trimming come from the DNA, and the V and J calls and clone size come from that table. Of about 87,000 clones listed, more than 85% were seen once; the top ten hold around 5%. The sample belongs to a study of blood T cell repertoires in COVID-19. Study as a whole: Samples representing acute and convalescent COVID-19 were sourced from the United States, Italy and Spain. PBMCs, B-cell-depleted T cells, or T cells provided the cDNA or gDNA that made up the material.

Sequencing was done on a sample of peripheral blood. This sequence joins TRBV24-1 and TRBJ2-1; 12 positions match TRBD2. This TCR was recovered from a man aged 40-49 years with acute or convalescent COVID-19. CDR3 sequence reads: CATSDPGTSGSNEQFF. In DNA form, the CDR3 reads TGTGCCACCAGTGACCCCGGGACTAGCGGGTCTAATGAGCAGTTCTTC.